These 20 T cell receptor beta chains were all obtained from the same sample, sequenced in a study of cytomegalovirus exposure and HLA in healthy donors. TCRdb's copy holds only in-frame clones and misses some; the assay was immunoSEQ multiplex PCR. The sample has around 150,000 clones, 75% to 95% seen once. Sequencing was performed on PBMCs. Receptors originate from a woman younger than 35 in good health and CMV-seropositive.

The chain employs TRBV5-6 and TRBJ2-7; perhaps TRBD2 as D (6 bases). In germline, CDR1 is SGHDT, CDR2 YYEEEE. The V gene lost 3 bases and the J gene lost 7 bases, with 11 bases spanning the gap. This CDR3 comprises 12 residues. The CDR3 DNA sequence: TGTGCCAGCAGCTCGAGGGCGGGGGAGCAGTACTTC. This codes for CASSSRAGEQYF.

Only one count was recorded for this clone. The chain links TRBV29-1 to TRBJ1-2, with 7 bases lining up with TRBD1. The CDR3 extends over 12 amino acids. Trimming cost V 5 bases and J 9 bases; bases outside gene matches: 9. Germline loops: CDR1 SQVTM, CDR2 ANQGSEA. The CDR3: CSVRVSGGSYTF. In DNA form, the CDR3 reads TGCAGCGTTAGGGTTTCAGGGGGGAGCTACACCTTC.

The gene calls are TRBV19 and TRBJ1-4; TRBD1 might be the D (6 bases). The V and J ends lost 9 bases and 1 base respectively, with 9 bases between them. The CDR3 totals 13 residues. CDR1 and CDR2 (germline): LNHDA, SQIVND (reference sequence). CDR3 in DNA: TGTGCCAGCCGGGACATAACTAATGAAAAACTGTTTTTT. Encoded protein: CASRDITNEKLFF.

The V and J genes are TRBV6-1 and TRBJ2-2; 11 positions match TRBD2. Looked up from germline, CDR1 is MNHNS and CDR2 is SASEGT. This CDR3 comprises 15 residues. Trimming at V came to 8 bases and at J to 7 bases, leaving 9 bases not matched to a gene. The CDR3 DNA is TGTGCCAGCCTGCTAGCGGGGGGCTGGAACGGGGAGCTGTTTTTT. It specifies CASLLAGGWNGELFF.

This chain uses TRBV18 with TRBJ2-1; perhaps TRBD2 as D (6 bases). Germline CDR1 reads KGHSH; CDR2 reads LQKENI. V was trimmed by 2 bases and J by 0 bases, leaving 17 bases between them. There are 18 residues in the CDR3. DNA for the CDR3: TGTGCCAGCTCACCATTATGGGGCGGGGCGAGCTCCTACAATGAGCAGTTCTTC. Residues: CASSPLWGGASSYNEQFF.

J is TRBJ2-5 and V is TRBV6-5; 8 nucleotides match TRBD2. CDR3 length: 13 amino acids. In germline, CDR1 is MNHEY, CDR2 SVGAGI. V dropped 7 bases and J dropped 4; count of bases not matched to a gene: 5. The CDR3 sequence is CASTAGTRETQYF. The CDR3 nucleotides read TGTGCCAGCACCGCCGGGACTAGAGAGACCCAGTACTTC.

The J gene is TRBJ2-2, the V gene TRBV28, with 8 bases aligning to TRBD2. Unmatched junction bases numbered 13, after V lost 6 bases and J lost 1 base. Germline V gene lookup returns CDR1 MDHEN and CDR2 SYDVKM. The CDR3 has 18 residues. The CDR3 sequence is CASRISGTRPRNTGELFF. The CDR3 DNA follows: TGTGCCAGCAGAATCTCCGGGACTAGGCCCCGGAACACCGGGGAGCTGTTTTTT. Filled out from reference TRBV28 and TRBJ2-2, the complete variable domain reads DVKVTQSSRYLVKRTGEKVFLECVQDMDHENMFWYRQDPGLGLRLIYFSYDVKMKEKGDIPEGYSVSREKKERFSLILESASTNQTSMYLCASRISGTRPRNTGELFFGEGSRLTVL.

CDR3 in DNA: TGTGCTACGCGGGGCTCTGGAAACACCATATATTTT. Residues: CATRGSGNTIYF. The chain employs TRBV5-4 and TRBJ1-3; unclear D gene. Germline CDR1 SGHNT, CDR2 YYREEE (reference sequence). The CDR3 has 12 amino acids.

The chain is built from TRBV27 and TRBJ2-5; the match to TRBD2 covers 9 bases. After removal of 7 bases from V and 2 bases from J, the junction contained 11 bases not matched to a gene. Germline CDR1 is MNHEY and CDR2 is SMNVEV (reference sequence). This CDR3 is built from 16 residues. The CDR3 DNA is TGTGCCAGCAAGCGGGGGCTAGCGGGGACACAAGAGACCCAGTACTTC. This codes for CASKRGLAGTQETQYF.

The chain employs TRBV27 and TRBJ2-5; tentative D call: TRBD2 (7 bases). Germline V lookup: CDR1 MNHEY, CDR2 SMNVEV (reference sequence). V dropped 3 bases and J dropped 5 bases, with 22 bases sitting between them. The CDR3 sequence is 17 residues long. The CDR3 region is CASSFGGGSSSRETQYF. CDR3 sequence (DNA): TGTGCCAGCAGTTTTGGGGGGGGCTCATCCTCGCGGGAGACCCAGTACTTC.

This chain joins TRBV2 and TRBJ2-3, with D unclear. V lost 6 bases, J lost 5 bases, and 21 bases lay in between. CDR3 length: 16 amino acids. Germline loops: CDR1 SNHLY, CDR2 FYNNEI. For the CDR3, the DNA is TGTGCCAGCAGGGATTACCGGGTAACGAGGAGAGATACGCAGTATTTT. Its protein product is CASRDYRVTRRDTQYF.

The chain combines TRBV7-8 with TRBJ1-5; the match to TRBD1 covers 10 bases. The junction had 15 bases not matched to a gene; V was cut back by 7 bases and J by 9 bases. Germline V gene lookup returns CDR1 SGHVS and CDR2 FQNEAQ. The CDR3 length is 16 residues. Written as DNA, the CDR3 is TGTGCCAGCACCCCCGCGGGGACAGGGGTTTTGGGGCCCCAGCATTTT. Translated, it gives CASTPAGTGVLGPQHF.

The chain uses TRBV30 and TRBJ1-1; D is unresolved. The V end was cut by 0 bases, the J end by 1 base, with 9 bases between. The CDR3 spans 14 residues. The germline V gene has CDR1 GTSNPN and CDR2 SVGIG (reference sequence). The CDR3 spells CAWSVGSTNTEAFF. Here the CDR3 DNA reads TGTGCCTGGAGTGTAGGGAGCACGAACACTGAAGCTTTCTTT. The whole variable domain, remainder taken from reference TRBV30 and TRBJ1-1, is SQTIHQWPATLVQPVGSPLSLECTVEGTSNPNLYWYRQAAGRGLQLLFYSVGIGQISSEVPQNLSASRPQDRQFILSSKKLLLSDSGFYLCAWSVGSTNTEAFFGQGTRLTVV.

The chain has TRBV19 and TRBJ1-1, with 9 bases matching TRBD1. The V gene's germline CDR1 is LNHDA and CDR2 SQIVND (reference sequence). Trimming removed 4 bases from V and 8 bases from J; junction bases left unmatched: 5. The CDR3 consists of 13 residues. The CDR3: CASSTTGGKEAFF. The CDR3 nucleotides read TGTGCCAGTAGTACAACAGGGGGCAAGGAAGCTTTCTTT. The variable domain in full, with the rest retrieved from reference TRBV19 and TRBJ1-1, is DGGITQSPKYLFRKEGQNVTLSCEQNLNHDAMYWYRQDPGQGLRLIYYSQIVNDFQKGDIAEGYSVSREKKESFPLTVTSAQKNPTAFYLCASSTTGGKEAFFGQGTRLTVV.

J is TRBJ2-7 and V is TRBV5-4; TRBD1 agrees at 10 bases. CDR3 length equals 18 residues. With V trimmed by 3 bases and J by 2 bases, 14 bases remained unmatched. Germline CDR1 is SGHNT and CDR2 is YYREEE (reference sequence). Here the CDR3 reads CASSWRILGQGEPYEQYF. DNA of the CDR3: TGTGCCAGCAGCTGGAGGATTTTAGGACAGGGGGAACCCTACGAGCAGTACTTC.

The chain employs TRBV6-6 and TRBJ2-7; TRBD1 is a possible D gene (6 bases). The length of the CDR3 is 11 residues. The germline CDR1 and CDR2 sequences are MNHNY and SVGAGI (reference sequence). This CDR3 reads CGTTGSYEQYF. The CDR3 nucleotides read TGTGGCACCACAGGGTCCTACGAGCAGTACTTC.

The chain links TRBV7-2 to TRBJ2-1, with TRBD2 matching 11 bases. The length of the CDR3 is 15 residues. CDR1 SGHTA and CDR2 FQGNSA come from the germline V gene. Trimming cost V 4 bases and J 8 bases; bases outside gene matches: 7. Written as DNA, the CDR3 is TGTGCCAGCAGCTCACTAGCGGGAGTTGCCGATGAGCAGTTCTTC. This encodes CASSSLAGVADEQFF.

V usage is TRBV5-1 and J usage is TRBJ2-1; TRBD2 matches 10 bases. Germline lookup yields CDR1 SGHRS and CDR2 YFSETQ. The V and J ends lost 2 bases and 3 bases, in that order; junction bases with no gene match: 5. This CDR3 is built from 16 residues. The CDR3 bases are TGCGCCAGCAGCTTTCTAGCGGGAGTGGGCTACAATGAGCAGTTCTTC. As protein: CASSFLAGVGYNEQFF.

This clone was observed a single time. This same CDR3 is encoded by further DNA sequences in the sample. The chain has TRBV19 and TRBJ2-7, with 12 bases aligning to TRBD1. Germline CDR1 LNHDA, CDR2 SQIVND (reference sequence). The CDR3 contains 14 residues. V shed 5 bases and J 4 bases; nucleotides not matched to a gene: 3. The CDR3: CASSPGQGAYEQYF. CDR3 DNA sequence: TGTGCCAGTAGTCCGGGACAGGGGGCATACGAGCAGTACTTC.

The chain recombines TRBV4-3 with TRBJ1-3, with a tentative D call TRBD1 (5 bases). The V end was cut by 3 bases, the J end by 0 bases, with 12 bases between. The CDR3 is made up of 16 amino acids. The germline CDR1 and CDR2 sequences are LGHNA and YSLEER. CDR3 amino acids: CASSHYVQGSGNTIYF. The CDR3 nucleotides read TGCGCCAGCAGCCACTACGTTCAGGGCTCTGGAAACACCATATATTTT.